This T cell receptor beta chain was observed in a study of T cell changes during pregnancy in multiple sclerosis. Generated by immunoSEQ multiplex PCR, the TCRdb table keeps only in-frame clones and is missing some. The sample contains 73,000 or so clones, less than 95% of which appear only once. This CDR3 comprises 16 residues. The germline V gene encodes CDR1 LGHNA and CDR2 YNFKEQ. Unmatched junction bases numbered 4, after V lost 0 bases and J lost 4 bases. The TCR comes from a female donor with multiple sclerosis, enrolled in a pregnancy study. The source material was peripheral blood, sampled in the second trimester of pregnancy. The chain links TRBV4-2 to TRBJ2-1, with 9 bases that match TRBD2. This CDR3 reads CASSQEIAGAYNEQFF. In DNA, the CDR3 is TGTGCCAGCAGCCAAGAAATAGCGGGGGCGTACAATGAGCAGTTCTTC.